The rows below give T cell receptor beta chains drawn from one sample of a study of long-term antiretroviral therapy in people with HIV. The data were produced by immunoSEQ multiplex PCR, yet TCRdb's version contains in-frame clones alone and is incomplete. The repertoire includes fewer than 45,000 clones, about 95% of them detected once, and around 2.7% sits in the top ten. The specimen was unsorted PBMCs, collected 3.7 years after starting antiretroviral therapy. Every receptor here comes from a woman aged 45 to 65 with HIV. The CDR3 runs from the conserved cysteine through the conserved F or W. A D gene is named only where the DNA matches it firmly. Only some rows state a clone size, as once, few, many or a class for expanded clones.

J	V	length	D	size	CDR3	DNA
TRBJ1-4	TRBV25-1	15	NA	NA	CASSWGGPRNEKLFF	TGTGCCAGCAGTTGGGGGGGGCCGAGGAATGAAAAACTGTTTTTT
TRBJ1-6	TRBV10-2	16	NA	NA	CASSEVGQGPNSPLHF	TGCGCCAGCAGTGAGGTCGGTCAGGGGCCGAATTCACCCCTCCACTTT
TRBJ1-6	TRBV6-1	14	NA	NA	CASKAGTLNSPLHF	TGTGCCAGCAAGGCGGGGACGCTCAATTCACCCCTCCACTTT
TRBJ1-5	TRBV19	13	NA	NA	CASSISGNQPQHF	TGTGCCAGTAGTATTAGCGGCAATCAGCCCCAGCATTTT
TRBJ1-2	TRBV6-1	16	NA	NA	CASSESPGSLFYGYTF	TGTGCCAGCAGTGAATCCCCGGGGAGTCTCTTCTATGGCTACACCTTC
TRBJ1-5	TRBV30	17	NA	NA	CAWSINTQSPGNQPQHF	TGTGCCTGGAGTATTAATACACAGAGTCCGGGCAATCAGCCCCAGCATTTT
TRBJ2-7	TRBV7-9	16	NA	few	CASSLARVGTRYEQYF	TGTGCCAGCAGCTTAGCGAGGGTGGGTACGAGGTACGAGCAGTACTTC
TRBJ2-7	TRBV5-6	13	NA	NA	CASSSQTGYEQYF	TGTGCCAGCAGCTCTCAGACAGGTTACGAGCAGTACTTC
TRBJ1-2	TRBV5-1	16	TRBD1	NA	CASSLGGTGGARGYTF	TGCGCCAGCAGCTTGGGGGGGACAGGGGGCGCGAGAGGCTACACCTTC
TRBJ1-1	TRBV9	14	NA	NA	CASSVGFGNTEAFF	TGTGCCAGCAGCGTAGGATTCGGGAACACTGAAGCTTTCTTT
TRBJ1-1	TRBV19	13	NA	NA	CASSALMGTEAFF	TGTGCCAGTAGTGCTTTGATGGGCACTGAAGCTTTCTTT
TRBJ1-1	TRBV11-2	13	NA	NA	CASSLDRGAEAFF	TGTGCCAGCAGCTTAGATCGTGGGGCTGAAGCTTTCTTT
TRBJ2-7	TRBV7-8	13	NA	NA	CASSSQGRYEQYF	TGTGCCAGCAGCTCTCAGGGTCGCTACGAGCAGTACTTC
TRBJ2-5	TRBV5-1	15	TRBD1	NA	CASSLGTGTQETQYF	TGCGCCAGCAGCTTGGGGACAGGGACACAAGAGACCCAGTACTTC
TRBJ2-1	TRBV30	14	TRBD2	once	CAWGLAQHYNEQFF	TGTGCCTGGGGACTAGCGCAACATTACAATGAGCAGTTCTTC
TRBJ2-3	TRBV18	17	NA	NA	CASSRAGVTPSTDTQYF	TGTGCCAGCTCACGCGCCGGGGTAACCCCTAGCACAGATACGCAGTATTTT
TRBJ1-1	TRBV6-4	13	TRBD1	NA	CASRQGTGGEAFF	TGTGCCAGCAGGCAAGGGACAGGGGGCGAAGCTTTCTTT
TRBJ2-5	TRBV6-1	14	NA	NA	CASKEGVGAETQYF	TGTGCCAGCAAGGAGGGGGTCGGCGCAGAGACCCAGTACTTC
TRBJ1-5	TRBV27	14	NA	NA	CASNPTGGHQPQHF	TGTGCCAGCAACCCAACCGGGGGCCATCAGCCCCAGCATTTT
TRBJ2-1	TRBV5-1	14	TRBD2	NA	CASSASGGYNEQFF	TGCGCCAGCAGCGCAAGCGGGGGTTACAATGAGCAGTTCTTC
TRBJ2-2	TRBV25-1	14	NA	once	CASSDSPEAGELFF	TGTGCCAGCAGTGACTCCCCAGAGGCCGGGGAGCTGTTTTTT
TRBJ1-4	TRBV5-4	15	NA	NA	CASSLSGTKNEKLFF	TGTGCCAGCAGCCTTTCCGGGACTAAAAATGAAAAACTGTTTTTT
TRBJ2-1	TRBV11-3	15	TRBD2	NA	CASSQSGGAYNEQFF	TGTGCCAGCAGCCAGAGCGGGGGGGCTTACAATGAGCAGTTCTTC
TRBJ2-2	TRBV10-3	15	NA	NA	CAISDSSANTGELFF	TGTGCCATCAGTGACAGTTCCGCGAACACCGGGGAGCTGTTTTTT
TRBJ1-5	TRBV21-1	17	NA	NA	CASSKGRTGFVDQPQHF	TGTGCCAGCAGCAAAGGACGGACCGGCTTTGTGGATCAGCCCCAGCATTTT
TRBJ1-1	TRBV6-6	14	NA	NA	CASSFERDFLVAFF	TGTGCCAGCAGTTTCGAGCGGGATTTTTTAGTGGCTTTCTTT
TRBJ1-1	TRBV14	13	NA	NA	CASSGRENTEAFF	TGTGCCAGCAGCGGACGGGAGAACACTGAAGCTTTCTTT
TRBJ1-5	TRBV7-2	15	NA	NA	CASSLGVGYVQPQHF	TGTGCCAGCAGCTTAGGAGTTGGGTATGTGCAGCCCCAGCATTTT
TRBJ2-3	TRBV14	15	TRBD2	NA	CASSPQGLVTDTQYF	TGTGCCAGCAGCCCCCAGGGACTAGTCACAGATACGCAGTATTTT
TRBJ2-7	TRBV11-1	15	TRBD1	NA	CASSFYRGSNYEQYF	TGTGCCAGCAGCTTTTACAGGGGATCCAACTACGAGCAGTACTTC
TRBJ1-4	TRBV6-6	15	NA	NA	CASSYSGATNEKLFF	TGTGCCAGCAGTTACTCTGGGGCTACTAATGAAAAACTGTTTTTT
TRBJ1-2	TRBV11-2	15	NA	once	CATRSSLGGGYGYTF	TGTGCCACTCGCAGTTCATTGGGAGGGGGCTATGGCTACACCTTC
TRBJ1-1	TRBV2	14	TRBD1	NA	CASSEIKGASKAFF	TGTGCCAGCAGTGAAATAAAGGGGGCTTCTAAGGCTTTCTTT
TRBJ2-7	TRBV30	13	NA	NA	CAWSVEVGSEQYF	TGTGCCTGGAGTGTAGAGGTGGGCTCCGAGCAGTACTTC
TRBJ1-3	TRBV11-2	16	TRBD1	NA	CASSPGDRDKGNTIYF	TGTGCCAGCAGCCCGGGGGACAGGGATAAAGGAAACACCATATATTTT
TRBJ2-2	TRBV2	14	TRBD2	NA	CASGTSGNTGELFF	TGTGCCAGCGGGACTAGCGGGAACACCGGGGAGCTGTTTTTT
TRBJ1-2	TRBV27	14	TRBD1	NA	CASSSGGQNYGYTF	TGTGCCAGCAGTTCCGGGGGACAGAACTATGGCTACACCTTC
TRBJ2-7	TRBV19	11	NA	NA	CASSGYYEQYF	TGTGCCAGTAGTGGATACTACGAGCAGTACTTC
TRBJ2-5	TRBV7-2	11	NA	NA	CASSFGTYGYF	TGTGCCAGCAGCTTCGGGACTTACGGGTACTTC
TRBJ1-1	TRBV19	16	NA	NA	CASKLSSGTENTEAFF	TGTGCCAGTAAGTTGTCGAGTGGGACTGAGAACACTGAAGCTTTCTTT
TRBJ2-3	TRBV6-6	14	NA	NA	CASSPNAQGSTQYF	TGTGCCAGCAGTCCCAACGCCCAGGGGAGTACGCAGTATTTT
TRBJ2-7	TRBV9	14	NA	once	CASSVAGGDYEQYF	TGTGCCAGCAGCGTAGCTGGGGGAGACTACGAGCAGTACTTC
TRBJ2-5	TRBV7-8	17	NA	NA	CASSPPDSGVSQETQYF	TGTGCCAGCAGCCCACCCGACTCGGGGGTGTCCCAAGAGACCCAGTACTTC